This T cell receptor (beta chain) was captured by sequencing in a study of human T cells and chemical hapten exposure. Trimming at V came to 5 bases and at J to 3 bases, leaving 4 bases not matched to a gene. The CDR3 totals 15 residues. Germline CDR1 is MNHEY and CDR2 is SVGAGI. Described time point: patch test 1, 2 weeks after DPC sensitization. The sample's treatment: therapeutic diphenylcyclopropenone sensitization with weekly scalp DPC. Only after blood had been drawn was each patch test applied. This clonotype was found a few times. Each CDR3 protein is one row after TCRdb ran MiXCR on the RACE reads. The sample yields just under 350,000 distinct CDR3 sequences, about 7% seen once.

The sequence was obtained from a young woman with alopecia areata. Some clones in this sample may be carry-over from other donors' samples. The rearrangement uses TRBV6-5 and TRBJ1-5; 10 bases are a match to TRBD1. This sample comprised whole blood, obtained in connection with sensitization to the hapten diphenylcyclopropenone (DPC). CDR3 in amino acids: CASSHGQGVNQPQHF. CDR3 DNA: TGTGCCAGCAGTCATGGACAGGGGGTCAATCAGCCCCAGCATTTT.